These 4 T cell receptor beta chains originate from one sample sequenced in a study of T-cell memory formation after mild COVID-19. A single record per CDR3 protein comes from TCRdb applying MiXCR to the 5' RACE reads. This repertoire shows about 470,000 distinct CDR3 sequences, about 18% found once; its top ten account for 9% to 15%. Sequenced input: PBMCs or a T cell subset sorted from them (not recorded which). The receptors stem from an adult woman who had mild COVID-19 (a few samples of this study predate the infection). Cell type and time point are not known.

The chain couples TRBV18 to TRBJ1-2; TRBD1 aligns across 10 bases. Germline values: CDR1 KGHSH, CDR2 LQKENI. With V trimmed by 1 base and J by 8 bases, 1 base remained unmatched. This CDR3 contains 13 residues. Here the CDR3 reads CASSPRDRGGYTF. The CDR3 nucleotides read TGTGCCAGCTCACCACGGGACAGGGGCGGCTACACCTTC.

A word on this clonotype: A much larger clone lies one base from this, so it may be a read error. The chain has TRBV5-1 and TRBJ2-5; D not certain. The CDR3 consists of 14 residues. Per the germline V gene, CDR1 is SGHRS and CDR2 is YFSETQ. The V and J ends lost 4 bases and 5 bases respectively, with 15 bases between them. The CDR3 loop reads CASSHAWAEETQYF. CDR3 nucleotide sequence: TGCGCCAGCAGCCATGCCTGGGCCGAGGAGACCCAGTACTTC.

The chain joins TRBV5-6 to TRBJ2-3; either TRBD1 or TRBD2 may supply D (5 bases each). V was pared by 0 bases and J by 4 bases, with 9 bases between. This CDR3 region has 14 residues. Germline V lookup: CDR1 SGHDT, CDR2 YYEEEE. The CDR3 sequence: CASSLAEGSDTQYF. Here the CDR3 DNA reads TGTGCCAGCAGCTTGGCCGAGGGGTCAGATACGCAGTATTTT.

The chain links TRBV6-2 or TRBV6-3 to TRBJ2-1, with 10 positions matching TRBD2. V shed 8 bases and J 8 bases; nucleotides not matched to a gene: 9. Germline V CDR1 and CDR2: MNHEY, SVGEGT. The CDR3 is 14 residues long. The CDR3 region is CASLRASGSDEQFF. In DNA, the CDR3 is TGTGCCAGCCTTCGGGCTAGCGGGAGCGATGAGCAGTTCTTC.